This TCR beta chain was observed in a study of blood T cell repertoires in COVID-19 (TCRdb year 2020). The study in broad terms: Samples covering the acute and convalescent phases of COVID-19 were provided by collaborators in the United States, Italy and Spain. The material from the prospective study consisted of cDNA or gDNA derived from T cells, B-cell-depleted T cells, or PBMCs. The dataset comprised deeply sampled blood TCRbeta repertoires from subjects exposed to, actively infected with, or recovered from COVID-19. The repertoires were released in a freely available public database meant as a resource for research on the immune response to SARS-CoV-2. The samples were drawn from the first 160 participants of the ongoing ImmuneRACE study and from over 950 subjects provided by 6 global collaborators. The sample metadata nearly always contained a de-identified subject ID, COVID-19 status, age in years and sex. Where available, HLA class I and class II types were obtained from metadata supplied by the sample provider rather than from assay-based typing. What the research found in general, with its limitations: The quantity of clinical and demographic metadata differed by source and by participant and was supplied without curation.

TCRbeta CDR3 regions were amplified from genomic DNA by means of the immunoSEQ Assay, a bias-controlled multiplex PCR. In the source study's methods: Nucleated cell counts per sample were estimated from amplification of reference gene primers within the assay. To quantify the absolute abundance of each unique TCRbeta CDR3 rearrangement, sequence reads were collapsed and filtered. For each sample, productive Simpson clonality was calculated as the square root of Simpson's diversity index over productive rearrangements. The clones in this table, taken by TCRdb from immuneACCESS, are in-frame only. Not every clone is retained; where verified, under half of the shortfall comes from an unresolved V gene, and the cause of the rest is unknown. That table is the source of V, J and clone size, and D and trimming were worked out from the DNA. This sample is represented by about 200,000 clones; around nine tenths of them were singletons. The ten largest clones capture around 1.5% of the sample.

Each collaborating institution followed its own protocols to collect whole blood in K2EDTA tubes. For TCRbeta analysis, collaborators shipped samples as frozen whole blood, isolated PBMCs, or DNA extracted from either of those sample types. Sequences SGHAT (CDR1) and FQNNGV (CDR2) are obtained from the germline V gene. The CDR3 goes from the cysteine to the phenylalanine over 11 residues. Only the CDR3 region is kept as DNA, spanning 33 bases read in frame from base 1. This clone came up a few times. It lacks a known antigen. One end of the junction is discordant with germline, which a read error may explain.

What was sequenced was peripheral blood. This receptor chain uses TRBV11-2 and TRBJ1-2, and 7 junctional nucleotides match TRBD1. The sequence derives from a man aged 18-30 years with active or convalescent COVID-19. CDR3 reads: CASSGTGAANF. At the DNA level, the sequence is TGTGCCAGCAGCGGAACAGGGGCCGCCAACTTC.